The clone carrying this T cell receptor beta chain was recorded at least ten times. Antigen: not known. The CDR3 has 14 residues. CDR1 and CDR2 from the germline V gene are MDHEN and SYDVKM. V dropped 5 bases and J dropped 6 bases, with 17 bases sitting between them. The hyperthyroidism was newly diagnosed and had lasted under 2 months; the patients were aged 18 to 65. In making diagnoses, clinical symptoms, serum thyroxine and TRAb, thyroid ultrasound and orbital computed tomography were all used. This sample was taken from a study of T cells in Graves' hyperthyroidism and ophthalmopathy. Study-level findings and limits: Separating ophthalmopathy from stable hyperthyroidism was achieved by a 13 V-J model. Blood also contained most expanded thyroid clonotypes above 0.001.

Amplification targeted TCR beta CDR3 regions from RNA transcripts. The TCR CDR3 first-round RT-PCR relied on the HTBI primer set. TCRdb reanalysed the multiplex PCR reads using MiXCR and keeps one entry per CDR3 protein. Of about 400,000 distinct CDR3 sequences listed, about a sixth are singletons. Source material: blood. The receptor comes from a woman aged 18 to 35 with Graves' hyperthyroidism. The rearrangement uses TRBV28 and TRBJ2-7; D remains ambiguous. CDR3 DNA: TGTGCCAGCAGTCCTGTTTCGCGATTGTCCGAGCAGTACTTC. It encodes CASSPVSRLSEQYF.